The T cell receptor (beta chain) described here comes from a study of sequential checkpoint blockade in melanoma. The overall study: Both treatment sequences were followed by maintenance nivolumab.

V dropped 3 bases and J dropped 5; count of bases not matched to a gene: 3. The CDR3 runs to 13 residues. Germline assignment: CDR1 MDHEN and CDR2 SYDVKM. TCRdb's table, derived via immunoSEQ multiplex PCR, lists solely in-frame clones and lacks some. This table holds 35,000 to 45,000 clones, about 88% found once. The treatment was: randomized to nivolumab then ipilimumab (arm A) or the reverse (arm B). This chain uses TRBV28 with TRBJ2-7; 8 nucleotides agree with TRBD1. The clonotype comes from a human donor with melanoma. This specimen was CD8+ T cells sorted from blood (inferred from file names), taken from a patient given nivolumab and ipilimumab in sequence. The CDR3 DNA reads TGTGCCAGCAGTTTCGGACAGGGCGACGAGCAGTACTTC. Encoded protein: CASSFGQGDEQYF.